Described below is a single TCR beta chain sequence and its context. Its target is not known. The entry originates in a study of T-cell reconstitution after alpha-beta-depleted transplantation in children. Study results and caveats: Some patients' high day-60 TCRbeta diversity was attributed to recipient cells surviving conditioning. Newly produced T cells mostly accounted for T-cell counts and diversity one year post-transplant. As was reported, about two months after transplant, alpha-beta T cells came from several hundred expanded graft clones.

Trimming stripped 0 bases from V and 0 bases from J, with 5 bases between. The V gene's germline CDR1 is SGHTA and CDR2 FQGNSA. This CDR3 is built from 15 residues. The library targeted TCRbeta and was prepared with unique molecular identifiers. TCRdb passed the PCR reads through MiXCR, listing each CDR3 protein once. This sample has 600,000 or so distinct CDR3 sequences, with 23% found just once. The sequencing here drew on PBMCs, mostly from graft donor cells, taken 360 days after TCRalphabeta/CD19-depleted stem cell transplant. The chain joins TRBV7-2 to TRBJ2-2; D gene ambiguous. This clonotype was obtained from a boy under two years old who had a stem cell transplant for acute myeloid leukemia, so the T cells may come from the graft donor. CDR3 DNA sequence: TGTGCCAGCAGCTTAGCAGTGACGAACACCGGGGAGCTGTTTTTT. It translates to CASSLAVTNTGELFF.